The rows below give T cell receptor beta chains drawn from one sample of a study of blood T cell repertoires in COVID-19. Here immunoSEQ multiplex PCR was the method, and the copy in TCRdb shows in-frame clones only, minus some. Among 250,000 to 350,000 clones listed, less than 90% were seen once. The sample comprised peripheral blood. The receptors were sampled from a woman in her 70s with COVID-19, enrolled during active disease. Both conserved end residues are part of each CDR3. D genes are given only for firm matches. The size field is filled for only some rows; it gives once, few, many or a size class.

>-|TRBJ1-4|-|TRBV2
TGTGCCGGGAGGAGAGATCAGAATGAAAAACTGTTTTTT
CAGRRDQNEKLFF
>TRBD1|TRBJ2-5|-|TRBV7-9
TGTGCCAGCAGCCCCGACAGGGCCCCCCAAGAGACCCAGTACTTC
CASSPDRAPQETQYF
>TRBD1|TRBJ1-6|few|TRBV18
TGTGCCAGCTCTCCCGGACAGGGGAATAATTCACCCCTCCACTTT
CASSPGQGNNSPLHF
>-|TRBJ2-3|-|TRBV18
TGTGCCAGCTCACCCCGGGACAAGACAGATACGCAGTATTTT
CASSPRDKTDTQYF
>TRBD2|TRBJ2-1|-|TRBV24-1
TGTGCCACCAGTGAGGGCGGGGGGGTCAATGAGCAGTTCTTC
CATSEGGGVNEQFF
>-|TRBJ2-5|-|TRBV5-1
TGCGCCAGCACCCCCGCAGTGGAAGAGACCCAGTACTTC
CASTPAVEETQYF
>TRBD1|TRBJ2-7|-|TRBV9
TGTGCCAGCAGCGTCGGACAGGGGGTAGCCTACGAGCAGTACTTC
CASSVGQGVAYEQYF
>-|TRBJ1-1|-|TRBV28
TGTGCCAGCAGTTTGGTAGTTGCGAGCACTGAAGCTTTCTTT
CASSLVVASTEAFF
>-|TRBJ2-3|-|TRBV2
TGTGCCAGCAGTGTTTTATCCTTCTCAGATACGCAGTATTTT
CASSVLSFSDTQYF
>TRBD2|TRBJ2-7|-|TRBV11-3
TGTGCCAGCAGCCCGGGAGGAGCGGGGAACTACGAGCAGTACTTC
CASSPGGAGNYEQYF
>TRBD1|TRBJ1-5|-|TRBV28
TGTGCCAGCAAGTTTAGGAGGGGGCTTGGTCAGCCCCAGCATTTT
CASKFRRGLGQPQHF
>-|TRBJ1-4|-|TRBV7-9
TGTGCCAGCAGCCCACGTACGGGAGCCCATGAAAAACTGTTTTTT
CASSPRTGAHEKLFF
>TRBD2|TRBJ2-1|-|TRBV11-2
TGTGCCAGCAGCTTAGTGGCTAGCGGGGGCCTCAGCTCCTACAATGAGCAGTTCTTC
CASSLVASGGLSSYNEQFF
>TRBD1|TRBJ1-3|once|TRBV3-1/TRBV3-2
TGTGCCAGCAGCCACAGGGGGTCTGGAAACACCATATATTTT
CASSHRGSGNTIYF
>-|TRBJ2-7|-|TRBV12-3/TRBV12-4
TGTGCCAGCAGTTTAGGACTCGGCTACGAGCAGTACTTC
CASSLGLGYEQYF
>TRBD1|TRBJ1-2|once|TRBV29-1
TGCAGCGTTGAGGGCCGGGACAGAACTAACTATGGCTACACCTTC
CSVEGRDRTNYGYTF
>-|TRBJ2-7|few|TRBV6-5
TGTGCCAGCAGTTACTCGCAGGGCGGCTACGAGCAGTACTTC
CASSYSQGGYEQYF
>-|TRBJ1-1|-|TRBV6-6
TGTGCCAGCAGCCCTACGACCCAGGGATACACTGAAGCTTTCTTT
CASSPTTQGYTEAFF
>TRBD1|TRBJ1-1|-|TRBV4-3
TGCGCCAGCAGCCATGAGGGACAGGGGGGCACTGAAGCTTTCTTT
CASSHEGQGGTEAFF
>-|TRBJ1-1|-|TRBV5-8
TGTGCCAGCAGCTTGGTCCCCGGAGCTTTCTTT
CASSLVPGAFF
>-|TRBJ2-7|-|TRBV24-1
TGTGCCACCAGTGACAACAGGGTTTCCACACTCGAGCAGTACTTC
CATSDNRVSTLEQYF
>TRBD2|TRBJ2-2|few|TRBV4-1
TGCGCCAGCAGCCAAGTCACCCAGCGGGGGTCGTCCGGGGAGCTGTTTTTT
CASSQVTQRGSSGELFF
>-|TRBJ2-6|-|TRBV6-2/TRBV6-3
TGTGCCAGCAGTCCCTGGAGCTCTGGGGCCAACGTCCTGACTTTC
CASSPWSSGANVLTF
>TRBD2|TRBJ2-5|-|TRBV30
TGTGCCTGGAGCGGGGGGACTCAAGAGACCCAGTACTTC
CAWSGGTQETQYF
>-|TRBJ2-1|-|TRBV28
TGTGCCAGCACCAAAGGGGCCCTAGACAATGAGCAGTTCTTC
CASTKGALDNEQFF
>-|TRBJ1-1|-|TRBV7-8
TGTGCCAGCAGCCGCTTCCTTAACACTGAAGCTTTCTTT
CASSRFLNTEAFF
>TRBD1|TRBJ1-3|once|TRBV19
TGTGCCAGTAGTATGATTGGGCAGGGGGAAGCTGGAAACACCATATATTTT
CASSMIGQGEAGNTIYF
>-|TRBJ2-7|-|TRBV20-1
TGCAGTGCTAGTAGCACTAGCTCCTACGAGCAGTACTTC
CSASSTSSYEQYF
>TRBD1|TRBJ2-7|-|TRBV7-8
TGTGCCAGCAGCTTAAGGTGGATAGGGGGCTTTGGCTACGAGCAGTACTTC
CASSLRWIGGFGYEQYF
>TRBD1|TRBJ1-2|-|TRBV27
TGTGCCAGCAGTACCCGACAGGGGAATAACTATGGCTACACCTTC
CASSTRQGNNYGYTF
>-|TRBJ1-2|-|TRBV29-1
TGCAGCGTTGAAGATCGCGTTAACTATGGCTACACCTTC
CSVEDRVNYGYTF
>-|TRBJ2-1|-|TRBV5-1
TGCGCCAGCAGCCGCCAGGACAGCAACAATGAGCAGTTCTTC
CASSRQDSNNEQFF
>-|TRBJ1-5|-|TRBV19
TGTGCCGGACATATGGGGAATCAGCCCCAGCATTTT
CAGHMGNQPQHF
>TRBD1|TRBJ2-1|-|TRBV24-1
TGTGCCACCAGTTCAAGGGACAGTAACAATGAGCAGTTCTTC
CATSSRDSNNEQFF
>-|TRBJ2-3|-|TRBV2
TGTGCCAGCAGCCCGGGATTAGGGTTTAGGACAGATACGCAGTATTTT
CASSPGLGFRTDTQYF
>-|TRBJ2-7|few|TRBV28
TGTGCCAGCAGCCCTGACAACAACGAGCAGTACTTC
CASSPDNNEQYF
>-|TRBJ2-1|-|TRBV19
TGTGCCAGTAGTCCCCGTCCGACTGGAAGGAAGTTCTTC
CASSPRPTGRKFF
>-|TRBJ1-1|-|TRBV7-8
TGTGCCAGCAGCTTAGCGAATAAGGGGGCTGAAGCTTTCTTT
CASSLANKGAEAFF
>-|TRBJ2-5|-|TRBV29-1
TGCAGCGTTGACGTGCGCAGGGCAGGAGAGACCCAGTACTTC
CSVDVRRAGETQYF
>-|TRBJ1-2|-|TRBV27
TGTGCCAGCAGTTTATCGAGGGAACAGAATGGCTACACCTTC
CASSLSREQNGYTF
>-|TRBJ2-5|once|TRBV30
TGTGCCTGGTCGATCGGGTATCCGGAGACCCAGTACTTC
CAWSIGYPETQYF